The clone carrying this T cell receptor (beta chain) was seen at least ten times. Its antigen is currently unknown. This sample was included in a study of response to subunit inactivated influenza vaccine. Broader study findings: Only a handful of new T cells, the authors suggested, are recruited with each seasonal influenza vaccination.

TCRdb ran MiXCR on the RT-PCR reads and lists one entry per CDR3 protein. Here the sample spans over 800,000 distinct CDR3 sequences, 21% being singletons. CDR3 length: 18 residues. The ends lost 1 base at V and 2 bases at J; junction bases unmatched: 10. Per germline, CDR1 LGHNA and CDR2 YNFKEQ. The material sequenced was PBMCs from blood, taken roughly 5 days after vaccination. This TCR derives from a middle-aged man who received an inactivated influenza vaccine. The rearrangement uses TRBV4-2 and TRBJ2-3; 9 bases map to TRBD2. The CDR3 region is CASSQVSLAGILTDTQYF. The DNA for the CDR3 is TGTGCCAGCAGCCAAGTATCCCTAGCGGGGATACTCACAGATACGCAGTATTTT.